What follows are 13 T cell receptor beta chains derived from one specimen sequenced in a study of blood T cells in healthy people across ages. The use of a sample-barcoded 5' primer and a J-beta primer mix characterized a second PCR of roughly 7 to 12 cycles. MiXCR, applied by TCRdb to the 5' RACE reads, yields one record per CDR3 protein. In the table there are about 1,500,000 distinct CDR3 sequences, 28% of which are singletons. The sample comprised blood. These TCRs come from a woman in her 30s in good health.

This clonotype appeared a few times. The gene calls are TRBV7-2 and TRBJ1-6; D is unclear. Germline V gene sequence: CDR1 SGHTA, CDR2 FQGNSA. This CDR3 comprises 15 residues. V lost 5 bases, J lost 7 bases, and 15 bases lay in between. CDR3 nucleotides: TGTGCCAGCAGCCTCTCGGCAGATCAAAATTCACCCCTCCACTTT. Amino acids: CASSLSADQNSPLHF. Based on the CDR3 plus reference TRBV7-2 and TRBJ1-6, the full variable domain is GAGVSQSPSNKVTEKGKDVELRCDPISGHTALYWYRQSLGQGLEFLIYFQGNSAPDKSGLPSDRFSAERTGGSVSTLTIQRTQQEDSAVYLCASSLSADQNSPLHFGNGTRLTVT.

This clonotype came up many times. The chain uses TRBV6-6 and TRBJ2-1; D is unresolved. This CDR3 region has 15 residues. V lost 2 bases to trimming and J lost 7 bases, with 15 bases between them. Germline lookup yields CDR1 MNHNY and CDR2 SVGAGI (reference sequence). The CDR3 is CASSYGDSSTNEQFF. The CDR3 DNA sequence: TGTGCCAGCAGTTACGGGGATAGTTCTACGAATGAGCAGTTCTTC.

At least ten counts were recorded for this clonotype. V usage is TRBV12-3 or TRBV12-4 and J usage is TRBJ2-5; D call uncertain. Trimming removed 6 bases from V and 1 base from J, with 3 bases in between. This CDR3 is built from 11 residues. CDR3 nucleotides: TGTGCCAGCAGCTCCCAAGAGACCCAGTACTTC. This translates into CASSSQETQYF.

In its sample, this clonotype was seen many times. The chain carries TRBV20-1 and TRBJ2-5; 8 nucleotides line up with TRBD2. The junction had 12 bases not matched to a gene; V was cut back by 5 bases and J by 4 bases. This CDR3 contains 15 residues. Germline V gene sequence: CDR1 DFQATT, CDR2 SNEGSKA (reference sequence). CDR3: CSAFASGGGLETQYF. The CDR3, as DNA: TGCAGTGCTTTTGCAAGCGGGGGAGGGCTAGAGACCCAGTACTTC.

With regard to this clonotype: Relative to the germline gene, one junction end is altered; a read error may explain this. V and J are TRBV2 and TRBJ2-4; 7 nucleotides line up with TRBD1. Matching the DNA end better, TRBJ2-7 makes the J call doubtful. Germline values: CDR1 SNHLY, CDR2 FYNNEI. The CDR3 sequence is 11 residues long. The CDR3 is CTSRGQHEQYF. Here the CDR3 DNA reads TGTACCAGCAGGGGACAGCACGAGCAGTACTTC.

This clonotype turned up a few times. The rearrangement links TRBV29-1 to TRBJ1-2, with D possibly being TRBD1 (5 bases). The CDR3 spans 14 residues. Between the trimmed V and J ends, which lost 4 bases and 4 bases, there was a span of 16 bases. Per germline, CDR1 SQVTM and CDR2 ANQGSEA. The CDR3 region is CSVVKFRQTYGYTF. The DNA for the CDR3 is TGCAGCGTTGTGAAGTTTCGACAGACCTATGGCTACACCTTC.

This clonotype was detected only a few times. The chain has TRBV20-1 and TRBJ2-5, with D perhaps being TRBD1 or TRBD2 (5 bases each). Trimming took 5 bases from V and 2 from J, leaving 12 bases between them. Per germline, CDR1 DFQATT and CDR2 SNEGSKA (reference sequence). The CDR3 length is 13 residues. The CDR3 reads CSALRDEQETQYF. CDR3 in DNA: TGCAGTGCTCTCCGGGACGAGCAAGAGACCCAGTACTTC.

Of note for this clonotype: A much larger clone lies a single base off, so this may be a read error. This chain connects TRBV5-1 to TRBJ1-2, with TRBD1 identical over 7 bases. The CDR3 has 12 amino acids. V lost 7 bases to trimming and J lost 6 bases; unmatched junction nucleotides: 6. Per germline, CDR1 SGHRS and CDR2 YFSETQ. The CDR3 here is CASGYTGDGYTF. The CDR3 nucleotides read TGCGCCAGCGGCTACACAGGGGATGGCTACACCTTC. The full variable domain, completed using reference TRBV5-1 and TRBJ1-2, is KAGVTQTPRYLIKTRGQQVTLSCSPISGHRSVSWYQQTPGQGLQFLFEYFSETQRNKGNFPGRFSGRQFSNSRSEMNVSTLELGDSALYLCASGYTGDGYTFGSGTRLTVV.

The chain uses TRBV12-3 or TRBV12-4 and TRBJ2-3, with a possible D match to TRBD2 (5 bases). V was cut by 2 bases and J by 9 bases, with 15 bases left in between. This CDR3 has 14 residues. The chain's CDR3 is CASSLLGAATTQYF. In DNA, the CDR3 is TGTGCCAGCAGTTTATTGGGAGCAGCCACGACGCAGTATTTT.

This clonotype appeared a few times. The rearrangement uses TRBV6-5 and TRBJ2-1, with a possible D match to TRBD2 (5 bases). CDR1 is MNHEY and CDR2 is SVGAGI in the germline V gene. V lost 6 bases to trimming and J lost 6 bases, with 21 bases between them. This CDR3 region has 16 residues. CDR3 nucleotides: TGTGCCAGCAGGGACCAGCCCGGGGTTGTAGGCAATGAGCAGTTCTTC. Its translation is CASRDQPGVVGNEQFF.

The chain is built from TRBV6-2 or TRBV6-3 and TRBJ2-1; D gene ambiguous. The germline gives CDR1 MNHEY, CDR2 SVGEGT. The CDR3 covers 13 residues. Trimming stripped 7 bases from V and 7 bases from J, with 14 bases between. Here the CDR3 reads CASTVTMWNEQFF. In DNA, the CDR3 is TGTGCCAGCACGGTGACAATGTGGAATGAGCAGTTCTTC.

This clonotype appeared a few times. This rearrangement joins TRBV7-9 to TRBJ2-7; D call uncertain. Germline V gives CDR1 SEHNR, CDR2 FQNEAQ (reference sequence). The CDR3 is made up of 13 amino acids. V was pared by 5 bases and J by 0 bases, with 8 bases between. CDR3 region: CASSMGISYEQYF. CDR3 DNA: TGTGCCAGCAGCATGGGCATCTCCTACGAGCAGTACTTC.

The rearrangement joins TRBV12-3 or TRBV12-4 to TRBJ2-3; D is perhaps TRBD2 (6 bases). The CDR3 is made up of 15 amino acids. Trimming shortened V by 5 bases and J by 13 bases, and 25 bases separated the two germline ends. CDR3 nucleotide sequence: TGTGCCAGCAGTACCGGGGGTTTGAGAGCAGATGTGGAGTATTTT. Protein: CASSTGGLRADVEYF.